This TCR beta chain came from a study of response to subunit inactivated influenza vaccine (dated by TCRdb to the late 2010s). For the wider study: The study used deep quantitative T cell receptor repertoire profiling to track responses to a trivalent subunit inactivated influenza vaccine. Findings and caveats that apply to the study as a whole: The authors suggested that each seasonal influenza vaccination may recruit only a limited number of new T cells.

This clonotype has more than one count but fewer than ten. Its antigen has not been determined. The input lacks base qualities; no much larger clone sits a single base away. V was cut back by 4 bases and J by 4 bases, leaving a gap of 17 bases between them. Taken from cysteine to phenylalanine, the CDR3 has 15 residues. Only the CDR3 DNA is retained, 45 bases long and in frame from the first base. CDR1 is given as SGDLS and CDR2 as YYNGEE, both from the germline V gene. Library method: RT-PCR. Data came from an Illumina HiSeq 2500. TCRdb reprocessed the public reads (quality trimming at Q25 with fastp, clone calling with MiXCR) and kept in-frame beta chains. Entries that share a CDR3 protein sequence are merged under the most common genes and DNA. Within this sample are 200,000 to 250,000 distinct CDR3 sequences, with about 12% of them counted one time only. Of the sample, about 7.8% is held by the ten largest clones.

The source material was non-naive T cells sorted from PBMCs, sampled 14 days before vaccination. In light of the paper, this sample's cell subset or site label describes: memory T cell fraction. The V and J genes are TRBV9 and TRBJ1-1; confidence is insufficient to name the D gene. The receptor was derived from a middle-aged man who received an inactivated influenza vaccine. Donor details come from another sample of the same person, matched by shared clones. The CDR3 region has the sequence CASSPRARTGTEAFF. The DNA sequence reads TGTGCCAGCAGCCCCCGGGCCAGAACGGGCACTGAAGCTTTCTTT.